A single sample is the source of the 26 T cell receptor beta chains below, sequenced in a study of cytomegalovirus exposure and HLA in healthy donors. Sequenced by immunoSEQ multiplex PCR; TCRdb stores in-frame clones only, minus some. Seen here are around 73,000 clones, 85% to 90% observed once, and the top ten hold approximately 4.2%. The sample comprised PBMCs. The receptors come from a woman between 18 and 29 years old in good health and CMV-seropositive.

This chain links TRBV6-1 with TRBJ1-1, with 7 positions matching TRBD1. Germline CDR1 reads MNHNS; CDR2 reads SASEGT. Losses at the gene ends were 6 bases for V and 4 bases for J; bases not matched to a gene: 8. This CDR3 region has 14 residues. CDR3 amino acids: CASRTGAEGTEAFF. The CDR3 nucleotides read TGTGCCAGCAGAACAGGGGCCGAGGGCACTGAAGCTTTCTTT.

The chain couples TRBV7-2 to TRBJ2-7, with D perhaps TRBD2 (5 bases). Trimming stripped 3 bases from V and 0 bases from J, with 12 bases between. In germline, CDR1 is SGHTA, CDR2 FQGNSA. The CDR3 covers 15 residues. Here the CDR3 reads CASSFGIGDSYEQYF. The CDR3 region has the DNA TGTGCCAGCAGCTTCGGCATCGGGGACTCCTACGAGCAGTACTTC.

The chain carries TRBV7-9 and TRBJ2-1, with TRBD2 matching over 10 bases. This CDR3 is built from 15 residues. The V gene end was trimmed by 3 bases and the J gene end by 7 bases; junction bases not matched to a gene: 6. Germline V CDR1 and CDR2: SEHNR, FQNEAQ (reference sequence). CDR3 bases: TGTGCCAGCAGCTTTCCTAGCGGGAGTGGAAATGAGCAGTTCTTC. It encodes CASSFPSGSGNEQFF. The variable domain in full, with the rest retrieved from reference TRBV7-9 and TRBJ2-1, is DTGVSQNPRHKITKRGQNVTFRCDPISEHNRLYWYRQTLGQGPEFLTYFQNEAQLEKSRLLSDRFSAERPKGSFSTLEIQRTEQGDSAMYLCASSFPSGSGNEQFFGPGTRLTVL.

The rearrangement joins TRBV4-2 to TRBJ2-7; 13 bases fit TRBD2. CDR1 and CDR2 (germline): LGHNA, YNFKEQ. This CDR3 has 16 amino acids. V dropped 1 base and J dropped 3; count of bases not matched to a gene: 3. The CDR3 DNA sequence: TGTGCCAGCAGCCAAGTGGGACTAGCGGGGAACTACGAGCAGTACTTC. This gives the protein CASSQVGLAGNYEQYF.

The V call is TRBV6-1, the J call TRBJ1-5; 10 nucleotides match TRBD1. Germline assignment: CDR1 MNHNS and CDR2 SASEGT. Trimming removed 10 bases from V and 4 bases from J; junction bases left unmatched: 7. This CDR3 is built from 14 residues. The CDR3 sequence is CATTDRGRNQPQHF. CDR3 nucleotides: TGTGCCACCACAGACAGGGGGCGAAATCAGCCCCAGCATTTT.

The chain couples TRBV11-2 to TRBJ1-5, with D possibly being TRBD1 (5 bases). The germline V gene has CDR1 SGHAT and CDR2 FQNNGV. The CDR3 totals 15 residues. The ends were cut back, 0 bases at V and 0 bases at J, with 6 bases in the middle. This chain's CDR3 is CASSLEQGSNQPQHF. The CDR3 nucleotides read TGTGCCAGCAGCTTAGAGCAGGGTAGCAATCAGCCCCAGCATTTT.

The chain combines TRBV30 with TRBJ2-7, with D maybe TRBD1 (6 bases). This CDR3 contains 11 residues. V was shortened by 5 bases and J by 6 bases, with 11 bases between the two germline ends. Germline V gene sequence: CDR1 GTSNPN, CDR2 SVGIG (reference sequence). In nucleotides, the CDR3 is TGTGCCTGGGCACAGGGCTCCGAGCAGTACTTC. Its translation: CAWAQGSEQYF.

J is TRBJ1-1 and V is TRBV2; tentatively, D is TRBD1 (6 bases). CDR3 length: 16 residues. Trimming removed 4 bases at V and 3 bases at J, with 18 bases between. CDR1 and CDR2 from the germline V gene are SNHLY and FYNNEI. Here the CDR3 DNA reads TGTGCCAGCAGTGGGGGACACTTTAACACCTACACTGAAGCTTTCTTT. Translating gives CASSGGHFNTYTEAFF.

This clone was recorded a few times. The V and J genes are TRBV6-1 and TRBJ2-7, with 7 bases aligning to TRBD2. The germline gives CDR1 MNHNS, CDR2 SASEGT. With 5 bases clipped from V and 0 bases from J, the junction kept 7 bases outside the gene matches. The CDR3 spans 15 residues. The CDR3 region is CASSSGEGPSYEQYF. CDR3 coding DNA: TGTGCCAGCAGTTCCGGGGAGGGCCCCTCCTACGAGCAGTACTTC.

The chain has TRBV29-1 and TRBJ2-7; 10 nucleotides line up with TRBD2. V lost 3 bases and J lost 0; bases outside the gene matches: 5. This CDR3 contains 15 residues. The germline V gene encodes CDR1 SQVTM and CDR2 ANQGSEA. CDR3 residues: CSVDQLAGTSYEQYF. DNA for the CDR3: TGCAGCGTTGACCAACTAGCGGGGACCTCCTACGAGCAGTACTTC.

The rearrangement joins TRBV19 to TRBJ2-7; tentatively, D is TRBD2 (5 bases). The germline V and J ends were trimmed by 8 bases and 3 bases, with 8 bases remaining between them. Germline V CDR1 and CDR2: LNHDA, SQIVND (reference sequence). This CDR3 has 11 amino acids. The CDR3 sequence is CASGGYYEQYF. Written as DNA, the CDR3 is TGTGCCAGTGGAGGATACTACGAGCAGTACTTC.

The chain recombines TRBV6-6 with TRBJ1-1, with 7 bases that match TRBD1. Germline assignment: CDR1 MNHNY and CDR2 SVGAGI (reference sequence). V was pared by 5 bases and J by 5 bases, with 11 bases of the junction left unmatched. The CDR3 is made up of 15 amino acids. The CDR3 loop is CASSISPDRATEAFF. The CDR3 region has the DNA TGTGCCAGCAGTATATCCCCCGACAGGGCAACTGAAGCTTTCTTT.

V is TRBV6-6 and J is TRBJ1-5; 9 bases are shared with TRBD1. The ends lost 11 bases at V and 7 bases at J; junction bases unmatched: 12. Per the germline V gene, CDR1 is MNHNY and CDR2 is SVGAGI (reference sequence). This CDR3 is built from 14 residues. CDR3 DNA sequence: TGTGCCTCAAACCGGGACAGGGATTCACAGCCCCAGCATTTT. This encodes CASNRDRDSQPQHF.

V usage is TRBV4-2 and J usage is TRBJ2-2, with TRBD2 identical over 8 bases. This CDR3 is 14 amino acids long. Trimming removed 4 bases from V and 6 bases from J; junction bases left unmatched: 4. Germline V gene data show CDR1 as LGHNA and CDR2 as YNFKEQ. The chain's CDR3 is CASSPGGPSGELFF. CDR3 nucleotide sequence: TGTGCCAGCAGCCCGGGGGGGCCGTCCGGGGAGCTGTTTTTT.

The chain combines TRBV5-8 with TRBJ1-5, with TRBD1 identical over 7 bases. The J segment lost 0 bases and the V segment lost 4 bases, leaving 7 bases of the junction unmatched. The CDR3 sequence is 16 residues long. The germline V gene encodes CDR1 SGHTS and CDR2 YDEGEE. The CDR3 DNA reads TGTGCCAGCAGCAGATCGACAGGGAATAGCAATCAGCCCCAGCATTTT. This translates into CASSRSTGNSNQPQHF.

The sample holds one count of this clone. The rearrangement links TRBV19 to TRBJ1-1; D is perhaps TRBD1 (5 bases). With 6 bases removed from V and 0 bases from J, the gap between germline ends came to 8 bases. The CDR3 covers 13 residues. CDR1 is LNHDA and CDR2 is SQIVND in the germline V gene (reference sequence). CDR3 amino acids: CASRSGLNTEAFF. The CDR3 DNA follows: TGTGCCAGTAGATCAGGGTTGAACACTGAAGCTTTCTTT.

The V call is TRBV30, the J call TRBJ2-1; TRBD2 matches at 10 bases. With V trimmed by 0 bases and J by 7 bases, 6 bases remained unmatched. CDR3 length equals 15 residues. Germline V gene sequence: CDR1 GTSNPN, CDR2 SVGIG (reference sequence). The CDR3 DNA reads TGTGCCTGGAGTGTAGGGCTAGCGGGAGTAAATGAGCAGTTCTTC. This codes for CAWSVGLAGVNEQFF.

V usage is TRBV4-3 and J usage is TRBJ2-7; 7 bases fit TRBD1. The CDR3 has 16 amino acids. V lost 0 bases and J lost 3; bases outside the gene matches: 8. Per the germline V gene, CDR1 is LGHNA and CDR2 is YSLEER. DNA for the CDR3: TGCGCCAGCAGCCAAGACGGAAGGGGGCACGACTACGAGCAGTACTTC. Amino acids: CASSQDGRGHDYEQYF.

The chain uses TRBV12-5 and TRBJ2-1, with 9 bases matching TRBD1. Germline-derived CDR1 and CDR2 are LGHNT and FRNRAP. The CDR3 contains 15 residues. Trimming took 1 base from V and 2 from J; bases not matched to a gene: 0. CDR3 coding DNA: TGTGCTAGTGGTTTGGGACAGGGGGCCTACAATGAGCAGTTCTTC. This sequence encodes CASGLGQGAYNEQFF.

The chain joins TRBV5-4 to TRBJ2-2; 7 bases fit TRBD2. After removal of 3 bases from V and 4 bases from J, the junction contained 15 bases not matched to a gene. CDR1 is SGHNT and CDR2 is YYREEE in the germline V gene (reference sequence). CDR3 length equals 18 residues. The CDR3 coding sequence is TGTGCCAGCAGCTCGGGTGGGTGGTCTCAGCGGGGCACCGGGGAGCTGTTTTTT. It is translated as CASSSGGWSQRGTGELFF.

The chain joins TRBV9 to TRBJ1-1, with unresolved D. The CDR3 consists of 13 residues. The germline gives CDR1 SGDLS, CDR2 YYNGEE. Between the trimmed V and J ends, which lost 0 bases and 7 bases, there was a span of 10 bases. The CDR3 DNA reads as TGTGCCAGCAGCGTAGAGGCAGGCAATGAAGCTTTCTTT. Translated, it gives CASSVEAGNEAFF.

The J gene is TRBJ1-4, the V gene TRBV28; D unresolved. Germline assignment: CDR1 MDHEN and CDR2 SYDVKM. The V end lost 5 bases, the J end lost 6 bases, and 16 bases lay between the germline ends. The CDR3 has 15 residues. CDR3 in DNA: TGTGCCAGCAGTAGCCCTGGGGAGTTCGATGAAAAACTGTTTTTT. Translation gives CASSSPGEFDEKLFF. The entire variable domain, with the rest obtained from reference TRBV28 and TRBJ1-4, is as follows: DVKVTQSSRYLVKRTGEKVFLECVQDMDHENMFWYRQDPGLGLRLIYFSYDVKMKEKGDIPEGYSVSREKKERFSLILESASTNQTSMYLCASSSPGEFDEKLFFGSGTQLSVL.

The rearrangement links TRBV4-3 to TRBJ2-1; 8 bases fit TRBD2. CDR1 LGHNA and CDR2 YSLEER come from the germline V gene. This CDR3 region has 16 residues. V shed 0 bases, J shed 5 bases, and the junction held 6 bases outside the gene matches. CDR3 nucleotides: TGCGCCAGCAGCCAAGACGGTCGGGGGGGAAACAATGAGCAGTTCTTC. It codes for CASSQDGRGGNNEQFF.

This sequence joins TRBV11-2 and TRBJ1-1, with D uncertain. V lost 5 bases to trimming and J lost 1 base, with 11 bases between them. The CDR3 contains 14 residues. In germline, CDR1 is SGHAT, CDR2 FQNNGV. The CDR3 DNA follows: TGTGCCAGCAGCCCCCTGGGGAGGAACACTGAAGCTTTCTTT. It is translated as CASSPLGRNTEAFF. Using reference TRBV11-2 and TRBJ1-1 for the parts outside the CDR3, the full variable domain is EAGVAQSPRYKIIEKRQSVAFWCNPISGHATLYWYQQILGQGPKLLIQFQNNGVVDDSQLPKDRFSAERLKGVDSTLKIQPAKLEDSAVYLCASSPLGRNTEAFFGQGTRLTVV.

The genes are TRBV28 and TRBJ1-4; 7 bases align to TRBD1. In germline, CDR1 is MDHEN, CDR2 SYDVKM. The CDR3 loop spans 14 amino acids. V shed 6 bases and J 0 bases; nucleotides not matched to a gene: 1. DNA for the CDR3: TGTGCCAGCAGGGGACAGCCAACTAATGAAAAACTGTTTTTT. This encodes CASRGQPTNEKLFF.

The gene calls are TRBV2 and TRBJ1-2; no clear D gene. Germline values: CDR1 SNHLY, CDR2 FYNNEI. This CDR3 spans 13 amino acids. Trimming cost V 6 bases and J 0 bases, with 8 bases left between them. This CDR3 reads CASRPGPNYGYTF. The CDR3 bases are TGTGCCAGCAGACCAGGCCCTAACTATGGCTACACCTTC.